This T cell receptor (beta chain) was found in a study of cytomegalovirus exposure and HLA in healthy donors. Study-wide results and caveats: A later analysis linked a missense variant in DCLRE1C to the trimming of TCR beta V and J genes.

Primers included in the PCR were 60 Vbeta and 13 Jbeta primers. Method: immunoSEQ multiplex PCR; TCRdb's copy keeps in-frame clones and lacks some. The table includes 100,000 or so clones, around 80% detected once. The CDR3 runs to 14 residues. Germline V gives CDR1 PRHDT, CDR2 FYEKMQ (reference sequence). V trimming: 7 bases; J trimming: 6 bases; junction bases outside the gene matches: 6. In the case of this clone: Its specificity is not known.

The sample comprised PBMCs. V and J are TRBV13 and TRBJ1-6; TRBD1 matches 7 bases. This TCR was sampled from a man aged 25 to 40 in good health and CMV-seropositive. The CDR3 protein is CASNNRGRNSPLHF. In DNA form, the CDR3 reads TGTGCCAGCAACAACAGGGGACGTAATTCACCCCTCCACTTT.